This T cell receptor beta chain is drawn from a study of regulatory T cells in long-lasting Graves disease. Trimming stripped 7 bases from V and 11 bases from J, with 20 bases between. The CDR3 covers 13 residues. Germline V gene data show CDR1 as MDHEN and CDR2 as SYDVKM. According to the study, TCR beta libraries were built with iRepertoire HTBI primers and CDR3-region Arm-PCR. TCRdb called the multiplex PCR reads again in MiXCR, with one record for every CDR3 protein. The sample shows about 320,000 distinct CDR3 sequences, over 15% of them seen only once. This clonotype appeared many times. This sample's time point: newly diagnosed GD, antithyroid drugs for less than 3 months. The authors made the TCR library using RNA they extracted from PBMCs. Patients all came to the study from an endocrinology department in Xi'an, China. Approximately 10-milliliter peripheral blood samples went into EDTA tubes.

Specimen: peripheral blood mononuclear cells (PBMCs), collected at new diagnosis, from a patient treated with antithyroid drugs. This TCR was sampled from a female donor with Graves disease. The chain joins TRBV28 to TRBJ2-5, with D possibly called TRBD1 or TRBD2 (6 bases each). The DNA of the CDR3 is TGTGCCAGCAAAGGGGGACTGGTGTCATATCAGTACTTC. Translating it yields CASKGGLVSYQYF.